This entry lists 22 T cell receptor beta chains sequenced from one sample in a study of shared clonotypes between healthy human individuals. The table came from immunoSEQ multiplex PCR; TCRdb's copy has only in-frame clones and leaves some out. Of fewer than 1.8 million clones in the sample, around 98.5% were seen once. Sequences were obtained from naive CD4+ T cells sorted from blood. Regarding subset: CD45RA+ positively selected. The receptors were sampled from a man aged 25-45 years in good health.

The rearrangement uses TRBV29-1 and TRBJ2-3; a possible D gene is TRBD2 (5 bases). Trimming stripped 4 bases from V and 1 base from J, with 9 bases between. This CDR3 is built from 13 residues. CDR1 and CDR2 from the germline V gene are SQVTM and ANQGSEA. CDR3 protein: CSVGPGGTDTQYF. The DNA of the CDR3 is TGCAGCGTTGGGCCCGGGGGCACAGATACGCAGTATTTT.

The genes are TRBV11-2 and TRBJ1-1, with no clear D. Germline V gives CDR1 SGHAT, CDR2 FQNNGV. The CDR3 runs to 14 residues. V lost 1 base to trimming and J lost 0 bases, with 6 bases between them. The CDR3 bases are TGTGCCAGCAGCTTAGTCTGGGTGAACACTGAAGCTTTCTTT. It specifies CASSLVWVNTEAFF.

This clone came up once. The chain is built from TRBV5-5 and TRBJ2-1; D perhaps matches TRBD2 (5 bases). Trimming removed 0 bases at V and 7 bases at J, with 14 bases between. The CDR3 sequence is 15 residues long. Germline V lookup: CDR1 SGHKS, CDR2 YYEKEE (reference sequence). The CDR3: CASSLVERVWNEQFF. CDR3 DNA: TGTGCCAGCAGCTTGGTTGAGAGGGTATGGAATGAGCAGTTCTTC.

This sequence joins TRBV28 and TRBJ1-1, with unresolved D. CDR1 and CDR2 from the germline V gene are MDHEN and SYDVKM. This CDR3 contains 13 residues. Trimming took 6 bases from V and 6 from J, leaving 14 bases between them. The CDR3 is CASSSTGRAEAFF. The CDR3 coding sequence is TGTGCCAGCAGCTCAACGGGGAGGGCTGAAGCTTTCTTT.

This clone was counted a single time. The CDR3 spells CASSTQGTGELFF. CDR3 bases: TGTGCCAGCAGCACTCAGGGGACCGGGGAGCTGTTTTTT. The chain recombines TRBV7-9 with TRBJ2-2; D is perhaps TRBD1 (6 bases). CDR1 and CDR2 from the germline V gene are SEHNR and FQNEAQ (reference sequence). This CDR3 has 13 amino acids. Trimming cost V 5 bases and J 5 bases, with 9 bases left between them.

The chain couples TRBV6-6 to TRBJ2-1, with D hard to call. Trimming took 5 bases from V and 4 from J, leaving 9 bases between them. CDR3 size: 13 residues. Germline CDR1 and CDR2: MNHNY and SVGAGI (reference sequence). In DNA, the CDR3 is TGTGCCAGCAGTCAAGGACGGTACAATGAGCAGTTCTTC. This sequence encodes CASSQGRYNEQFF.

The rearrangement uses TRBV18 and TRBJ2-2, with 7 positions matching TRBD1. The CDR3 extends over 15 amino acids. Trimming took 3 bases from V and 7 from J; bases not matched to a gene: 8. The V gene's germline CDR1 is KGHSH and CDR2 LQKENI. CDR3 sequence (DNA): TGTGCCAGCTCACCTCCGACAGGGACGGGCGGGGAGCTGTTTTTT. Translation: CASSPPTGTGGELFF.

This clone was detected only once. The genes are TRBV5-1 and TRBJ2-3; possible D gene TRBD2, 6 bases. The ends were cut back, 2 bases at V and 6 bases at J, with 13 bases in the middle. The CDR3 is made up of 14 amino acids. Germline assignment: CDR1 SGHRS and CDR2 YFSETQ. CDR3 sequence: CASSFGTYGDTQYF. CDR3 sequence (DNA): TGCGCCAGCAGCTTCGGGACTTACGGGGATACGCAGTATTTT.

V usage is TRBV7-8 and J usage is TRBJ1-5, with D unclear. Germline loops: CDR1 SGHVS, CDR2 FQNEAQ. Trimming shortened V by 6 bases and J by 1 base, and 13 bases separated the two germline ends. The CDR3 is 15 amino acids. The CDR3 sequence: CASSYLIDSNQPQHF. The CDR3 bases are TGTGCCAGCAGTTACCTAATAGACAGCAATCAGCCCCAGCATTTT.

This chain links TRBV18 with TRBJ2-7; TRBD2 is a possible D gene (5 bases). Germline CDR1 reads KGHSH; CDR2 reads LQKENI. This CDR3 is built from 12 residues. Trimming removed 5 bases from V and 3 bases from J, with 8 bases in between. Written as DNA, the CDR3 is TGTGCCAGCTCAGAACTAGGCTACGAGCAGTACTTC. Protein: CASSELGYEQYF.

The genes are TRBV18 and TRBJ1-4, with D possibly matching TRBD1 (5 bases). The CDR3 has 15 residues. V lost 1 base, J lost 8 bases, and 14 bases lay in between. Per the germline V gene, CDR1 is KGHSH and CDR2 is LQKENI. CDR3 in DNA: TGTGCCAGCTCACCACAGTGGGGCAGGGACGAAAAACTGTTTTTT. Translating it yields CASSPQWGRDEKLFF.

This chain's CDR3 is CASSVTGGHYTGELFF. CDR3 sequence (DNA): TGTGCCAGCAGCGTGACCGGAGGACACTACACCGGGGAGCTGTTTTTT. The chain is built from TRBV5-4 and TRBJ2-2; D could derive from TRBD1 or TRBD2 (5 bases each). The CDR3 length is 16 residues. Trimming removed 4 bases from V and 3 bases from J, with 16 bases in between. Per the germline V gene, CDR1 is SGHNT and CDR2 is YYREEE (reference sequence).

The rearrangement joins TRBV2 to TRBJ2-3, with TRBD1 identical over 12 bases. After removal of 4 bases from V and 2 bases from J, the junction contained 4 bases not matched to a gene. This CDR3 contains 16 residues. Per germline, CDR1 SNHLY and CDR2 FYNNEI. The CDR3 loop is CASSGDRGRYTDTQYF. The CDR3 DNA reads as TGTGCCAGCAGTGGGGACAGGGGGCGATACACAGATACGCAGTATTTT. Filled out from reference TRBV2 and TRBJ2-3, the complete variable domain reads EPEVTQTPSHQVTQMGQEVILRCVPISNHLYFYWYRQILGQKVEFLVSFYNNEISEKSEIFDDQFSVERPDGSNFTLKIRSTKLEDSAMYFCASSGDRGRYTDTQYFGPGTRLTVL.

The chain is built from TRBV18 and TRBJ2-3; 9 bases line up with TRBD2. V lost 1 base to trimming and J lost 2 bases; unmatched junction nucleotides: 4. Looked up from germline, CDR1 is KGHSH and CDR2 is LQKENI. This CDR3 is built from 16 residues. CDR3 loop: CASSPRGGRATDTQYF. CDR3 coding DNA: TGTGCCAGCTCACCACGGGGCGGGAGGGCCACAGATACGCAGTATTTT.

This chain's CDR3 is CASSLSGKGETQYF. The CDR3, as DNA: TGCGCCAGCAGCTTAAGCGGGAAGGGAGAGACCCAGTACTTC. The chain combines TRBV5-1 with TRBJ2-5; 7 nucleotides agree with TRBD2. The V and J ends lost 2 bases and 4 bases, in that order; junction bases with no gene match: 5. The CDR3 is 14 amino acids. Germline V CDR1 and CDR2: SGHRS, YFSETQ.

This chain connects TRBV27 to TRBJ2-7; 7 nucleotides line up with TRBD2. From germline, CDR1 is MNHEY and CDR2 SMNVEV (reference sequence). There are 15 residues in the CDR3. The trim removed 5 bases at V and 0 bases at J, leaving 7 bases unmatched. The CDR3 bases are TGTGCCAGCAGTCGCGTAGCGGGTTTCTCCTACGAGCAGTACTTC. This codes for CASSRVAGFSYEQYF.

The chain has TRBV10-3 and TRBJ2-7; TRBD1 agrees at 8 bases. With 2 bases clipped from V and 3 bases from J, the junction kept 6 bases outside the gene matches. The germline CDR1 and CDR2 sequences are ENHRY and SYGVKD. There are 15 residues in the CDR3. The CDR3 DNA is TGTGCCATCAGTGAGATGGCAGGGGGCAACTACGAGCAGTACTTC. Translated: CAISEMAGGNYEQYF.

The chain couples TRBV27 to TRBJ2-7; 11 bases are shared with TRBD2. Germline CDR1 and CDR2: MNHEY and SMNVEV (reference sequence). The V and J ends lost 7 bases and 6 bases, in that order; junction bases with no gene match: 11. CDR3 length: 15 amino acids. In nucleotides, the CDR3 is TGTGCCAGCATTGGCCGACTAGCGGGATTCAGCGAGCAGTACTTC. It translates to CASIGRLAGFSEQYF.

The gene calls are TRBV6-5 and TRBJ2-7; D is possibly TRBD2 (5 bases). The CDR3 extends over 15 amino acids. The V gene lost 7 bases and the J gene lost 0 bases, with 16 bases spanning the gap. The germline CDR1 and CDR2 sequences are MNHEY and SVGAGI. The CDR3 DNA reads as TGTGCCAGCACCAGCTGGACTGATAGCTCCTACGAGCAGTACTTC. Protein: CASTSWTDSSYEQYF.

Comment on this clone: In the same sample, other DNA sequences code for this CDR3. The CDR3 spells CASSILGEQFF. In nucleotides, the CDR3 is TGTGCCAGTAGTATTCTCGGTGAGCAGTTCTTC. The chain combines TRBV19 with TRBJ2-1; D is undetermined. Germline V gene lookup returns CDR1 LNHDA and CDR2 SQIVND (reference sequence). The V end lost 3 bases, the J end lost 9 bases, and 6 bases lay between the germline ends. This CDR3 has 11 amino acids.

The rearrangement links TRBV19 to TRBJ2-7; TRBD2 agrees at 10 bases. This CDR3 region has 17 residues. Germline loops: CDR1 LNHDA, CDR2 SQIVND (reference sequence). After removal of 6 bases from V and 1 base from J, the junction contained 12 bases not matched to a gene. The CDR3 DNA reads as TGTGCCAGTAGCCCTTTAACCCTAGCGGGAGTATCCTACGAGCAGTACTTC. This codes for CASSPLTLAGVSYEQYF.

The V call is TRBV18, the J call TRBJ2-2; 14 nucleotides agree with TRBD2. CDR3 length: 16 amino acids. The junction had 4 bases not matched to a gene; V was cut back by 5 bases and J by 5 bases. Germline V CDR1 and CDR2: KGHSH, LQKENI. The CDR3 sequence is CASSGTSGSSTGELFF. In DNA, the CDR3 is TGTGCCAGCTCAGGGACTAGCGGGAGTTCGACCGGGGAGCTGTTTTTT.